The 21 T cell receptor beta chains in this list originate from one sample, sequenced in a study of blood T cell repertoires in COVID-19. Measured with immunoSEQ multiplex PCR; TCRdb has only the in-frame clones, and not every one. This sample has some 140,000 clones, with around 73% found just once. Material for sequencing was peripheral blood. The receptors shown here come from a man aged 55 to 70 who had recovered from COVID-19.

The chain couples TRBV13 to TRBJ1-3, with 7 bases aligning to TRBD1. Looked up from germline, CDR1 is PRHDT and CDR2 is FYEKMQ (reference sequence). Losses at the gene ends were 3 bases for V and 0 bases for J; bases not matched to a gene: 11. CDR3 length equals 18 residues. CDR3 in DNA: TGTGCCAGCAGCTTCGGGGTAAGACAGGGTCTCTCTGGAAACACCATATATTTT. Its translation: CASSFGVRQGLSGNTIYF.

This chain links TRBV28 with TRBJ1-5; D is ambiguous. The CDR3 contains 14 residues. Trimming took off 4 bases at V and 9 bases at J, with 16 bases between the two ends. Germline V gene lookup returns CDR1 MDHEN and CDR2 SYDVKM. CDR3 in amino acids: CASSSHQLPGPQHF. The DNA for the CDR3 is TGTGCCAGCAGTTCCCATCAGCTCCCAGGGCCCCAGCATTTT.

This chain uses TRBV28 with TRBJ1-2, with D tentatively TRBD1 (5 bases). The CDR3 has 14 amino acids. V dropped 9 bases and J dropped 3 bases, with 17 bases sitting between them. Germline-derived CDR1 and CDR2 are MDHEN and SYDVKM. The CDR3 nucleotides read TGTGCCAGTCGAGGCGGGGCCCCAGACTATGGCTACACCTTC. This sequence encodes CASRGGAPDYGYTF.

This clone showed up just a few times. The chain is built from TRBV5-6 and TRBJ1-2, with D possibly matching TRBD1 (6 bases). The germline CDR1 and CDR2 sequences are SGHDT and YYEEEE. The V and J ends lost 0 bases and 3 bases respectively, with 12 bases between them. The CDR3 runs 15 residues. Here the CDR3 DNA reads TGTGCCAGCAGCTTGGAGGACAGCTTTCACTATGGCTACACCTTC. Its protein is CASSLEDSFHYGYTF.

The chain is built from TRBV18 and TRBJ1-1; 8 nucleotides align to TRBD1. Germline V lookup: CDR1 KGHSH, CDR2 LQKENI. The CDR3 has 14 residues. V was pared by 7 bases and J by 1 base, with 5 bases of the junction left unmatched. The CDR3 spells CASLQQGENTEAFF. The CDR3 DNA reads as TGTGCCAGCTTACAACAGGGGGAGAACACTGAAGCTTTCTTT.

V usage is TRBV4-2 and J usage is TRBJ2-1; TRBD2 agrees at 8 bases. V dropped 5 bases and J dropped 10; count of bases not matched to a gene: 4. The CDR3 covers 12 residues. CDR1 and CDR2 (germline): LGHNA, YNFKEQ. CDR3 sequence reads: CASSTSGGEQFF. Written as DNA, the CDR3 is TGTGCCAGCAGCACCAGCGGGGGAGAGCAGTTCTTC.

The chain recombines TRBV18 with TRBJ2-5; 14 positions match TRBD2. Germline CDR1 and CDR2: KGHSH and LQKENI. This CDR3 contains 17 residues. Trimming removed 3 bases from V and 5 bases from J; junction bases left unmatched: 8. The CDR3 DNA sequence: TGTGCCAGCTCACCTAGGGGACTAGCGGGGGCGTCGGAGACCCAGTACTTC. It specifies CASSPRGLAGASETQYF. The variable domain in full, completed from reference TRBV18 and TRBJ2-5, reads NAGVMQNPRHLVRRRGQEARLRCSPMKGHSHVYWYRQLPEEGLKFMVYLQKENIIDESGMPKERFSAEFPKEGPSILRIQQVVRGDSAAYFCASSPRGLAGASETQYFGPGTRLLVL.

This clone came up once. The chain recombines TRBV7-2 with TRBJ1-6, with D unresolved. The CDR3 covers 13 residues. Between the trimmed V and J ends, which lost 8 bases and 3 bases, there was a span of 8 bases. Germline CDR1 is SGHTA and CDR2 is FQGNSA. The CDR3 nucleotides read TGTGCCAGCTCGGGTCTCTATAATTCACCCCTCCACTTT. Residues: CASSGLYNSPLHF.

The gene calls are TRBV5-1 and TRBJ1-2; D remains ambiguous. CDR1 is SGHRS and CDR2 is YFSETQ in the germline V gene. This CDR3 contains 13 residues. V lost 0 bases, J lost 5 bases, and 8 bases lay in between. The DNA for the CDR3 is TGCGCCAGCAGCTTGGGGGAGTCTTATGGCTACACCTTC. This gives the protein CASSLGESYGYTF.

This rearrangement joins TRBV18 to TRBJ1-5; TRBD1 aligns across 11 bases. V gave up 2 bases and J gave up 4 bases; unmatched junction bases: 1. The CDR3 runs to 15 residues. Per germline, CDR1 KGHSH and CDR2 LQKENI. In DNA, the CDR3 is TGTGCCAGCTCACCAGGGACAGGGGGAAATCAGCCCCAGCATTTT. Amino acid sequence: CASSPGTGGNQPQHF.

CDR3: CASSVGEVAYNEQFF. The CDR3 DNA reads TGTGCCAGCAGCGTAGGGGAGGTGGCCTACAATGAGCAGTTCTTC. The J gene is TRBJ2-1, the V gene TRBV9; D is perhaps TRBD2 (6 bases). This CDR3 comprises 15 residues. Trimming left V 0 bases short and J 2 bases short, with 9 bases between. The germline V gene encodes CDR1 SGDLS and CDR2 YYNGEE.

The chain joins TRBV9 to TRBJ2-7, with D hard to call. The CDR3 has 14 amino acids. V shed 4 bases and J shed 0 bases, with 11 bases lying between them. Germline-derived CDR1 and CDR2 are SGDLS and YYNGEE. CDR3 sequence: CASSSGFLSYEQYF. The CDR3 DNA is TGTGCCAGCAGCTCCGGGTTCCTCTCCTACGAGCAGTACTTC.

V gene TRBV6-4 combines with J gene TRBJ1-5; a weak D match, TRBD1 (6 bases). CDR1 MRHNA and CDR2 SNTAGT come from the germline V gene. Trimming took 2 bases from V and 0 from J, leaving 17 bases between them. The CDR3 extends over 18 amino acids. In DNA, the CDR3 is TGTGCCAGCAGTGACCACCTAAAGGGGGGGGGTAGCAATCAGCCCCAGCATTTT. It specifies CASSDHLKGGGSNQPQHF.

This clone has a single count. CDR3 residues: CASSPRTTNTGELFF. DNA of the CDR3: TGTGCCAGTAGTCCCCGGACAACGAACACCGGGGAGCTGTTTTTT. This sequence joins TRBV19 and TRBJ2-2; tentatively, D is TRBD1 (5 bases). Germline lookup yields CDR1 LNHDA and CDR2 SQIVND (reference sequence). CDR3 length: 15 residues. Trimming took off 5 bases at V and 0 bases at J, with 10 bases between the two ends.

This sequence joins TRBV7-2 and TRBJ2-6; 8 bases map to TRBD2. After removal of 1 base from V and 4 bases from J, the junction contained 3 bases not matched to a gene. Germline lookup yields CDR1 SGHTA and CDR2 FQGNSA. The CDR3 has 16 amino acids. The chain's CDR3 is CASSLVGGAGANVLTF. CDR3 DNA sequence: TGTGCCAGCAGCTTAGTCGGGGGGGCCGGGGCCAACGTCCTGACTTTC.

This rearrangement joins TRBV10-1 to TRBJ2-3; D not resolved. V was pared by 2 bases and J by 2 bases, with 11 bases between. Looked up from germline, CDR1 is WNHNN and CDR2 is SYGVQD (reference sequence). This CDR3 has 15 residues. This CDR3 is CASSEERQYTDTQYF. Written as DNA, the CDR3 is TGCGCCAGCAGTGAGGAGCGCCAATACACAGATACGCAGTATTTT.

The chain couples TRBV5-4 to TRBJ1-6, with D perhaps matching TRBD1 (5 bases). The CDR3 covers 15 residues. The germline V gene has CDR1 SGHNT and CDR2 YYREEE (reference sequence). The germline V and J ends were trimmed by 3 bases and 3 bases, with 10 bases remaining between them. CDR3 bases: TGTGCCAGCAGCTCTCAGGGTTACTATAATTCACCCCTCCACTTT. Translating it yields CASSSQGYYNSPLHF.

This sequence joins TRBV28 and TRBJ1-1, with TRBD1 as a possible D gene (5 bases). V was cut by 7 bases and J by 0 bases, with 15 bases left in between. The CDR3 has 15 amino acids. The germline V gene encodes CDR1 MDHEN and CDR2 SYDVKM. The CDR3 DNA reads TGTGCCAGCAATACTCAGGGAGGACTGAACACTGAAGCTTTCTTT. This sequence encodes CASNTQGGLNTEAFF.

The chain recombines TRBV7-2 with TRBJ2-2; 7 bases are a match to TRBD1. After removal of 10 bases from V and 4 bases from J, the junction contained 12 bases not matched to a gene. Germline V gene sequence: CDR1 SGHTA, CDR2 FQGNSA. This CDR3 is built from 15 residues. CDR3 sequence: CAITVRGPGTGELFF. CDR3 nucleotides: TGTGCCATCACAGTAAGGGGGCCGGGCACCGGGGAGCTGTTTTTT. Full variable domain (remainder filled in from reference TRBV7-2 and TRBJ2-2): GAGVSQSPSNKVTEKGKDVELRCDPISGHTALYWYRQSLGQGLEFLIYFQGNSAPDKSGLPSDRFSAERTGGSVSTLTIQRTQQEDSAVYLCAITVRGPGTGELFFGEGSRLTVL.

This clone was seen a single time. The chain couples TRBV5-1 to TRBJ2-1; 10 positions match TRBD2. Germline V gene lookup returns CDR1 SGHRS and CDR2 YFSETQ. This CDR3 has 17 residues. J gave up 9 bases and V 3 bases, and 15 bases lay outside the gene matches. The CDR3 sequence is CASSYHPASGGSSEQFF. DNA of the CDR3: TGCGCCAGCAGCTATCACCCGGCTAGCGGGGGATCCAGTGAGCAGTTCTTC. The variable domain in full, with the rest retrieved from reference TRBV5-1 and TRBJ2-1, is KAGVTQTPRYLIKTRGQQVTLSCSPISGHRSVSWYQQTPGQGLQFLFEYFSETQRNKGNFPGRFSGRQFSNSRSEMNVSTLELGDSALYLCASSYHPASGGSSEQFFGPGTRLTVL.

V and J are TRBV3-1 (or the pseudogene TRBV3-2) and TRBJ1-4, with D hard to call. From germline, CDR1 is LGHDT and CDR2 YNNKEL (reference sequence). V shed 4 bases and J shed 8 bases, with 17 bases lying between them. The CDR3 is made up of 15 amino acids. The CDR3 nucleotides read TGTGCCAGCAGCCCTTTAGGCGCAGGTCGGGAAAAACTGTTTTTT. Amino acids: CASSPLGAGREKLFF.